These 27 T cell receptor beta chains were sequenced from one sample in a study of cytomegalovirus exposure and HLA in healthy donors. Clones were read by immunoSEQ multiplex PCR, and TCRdb kept only the in-frame ones, dropping some. The data hold over 150,000 clones, with roughly 86% observed a single time. Sequenced input: PBMCs. Receptor source: a human donor in good health.

Points on this clone: Other DNA sequences in the same sample also yield this CDR3. The V and J genes are TRBV2 and TRBJ2-2; possibly TRBD2 for D (6 bases). CDR1 and CDR2 from the germline V gene are SNHLY and FYNNEI. The CDR3 spans 13 residues. V lost 6 bases and J lost 5, with 10 bases in between. The CDR3 reads CASSAGGTGELFF. In DNA, the CDR3 is TGTGCCAGCAGCGCCGGAGGGACCGGGGAGCTGTTTTTT.

A word on this clone: The same CDR3 arises from other DNA sequences in this sample as well. V is TRBV20-1 and J is TRBJ2-1; D gene unclear. CDR1 is DFQATT, CDR2 SNEGSKA, per germline (reference sequence). V lost 6 bases and J 5 bases, leaving 8 bases between the germline ends. The CDR3 has 11 residues. The CDR3 region has the DNA TGCAGTGCCACCCGAGACAATGAGCAGTTCTTC. Translated: CSATRDNEQFF.

This clone has only a few counts. V gene TRBV6-1 combines with J gene TRBJ2-7, with 7 bases matching TRBD1. The CDR3 loop spans 14 amino acids. V gave up 6 bases and J gave up 6 bases; unmatched junction bases: 11. The germline V gene encodes CDR1 MNHNS and CDR2 SASEGT. CDR3 nucleotides: TGTGCCAGCAGGGACAGGCTCTACCGGCGCGAGCAGTACTTC. Protein sequence: CASRDRLYRREQYF.

The V call is TRBV7-2, the J call TRBJ2-2, with TRBD2 identical over 12 bases. Per the germline V gene, CDR1 is SGHTA and CDR2 is FQGNSA. The V gene end was trimmed by 3 bases and the J gene end by 3 bases; junction bases not matched to a gene: 2. The CDR3 runs to 16 residues. CDR3 sequence reads: CASSFRLAGDTGELFF. The CDR3 DNA is TGTGCCAGCAGCTTCCGACTAGCGGGAGACACCGGGGAGCTGTTTTTT. The variable domain in full, with the rest retrieved from reference TRBV7-2 and TRBJ2-2, is GAGVSQSPSNKVTEKGKDVELRCDPISGHTALYWYRQSLGQGLEFLIYFQGNSAPDKSGLPSDRFSAERTGGSVSTLTIQRTQQEDSAVYLCASSFRLAGDTGELFFGEGSRLTVL.

This clone has only a few counts. J is TRBJ2-7 and V is TRBV27; a weak D match, TRBD1 (5 bases). V was pared by 3 bases and J by 3 bases, with 12 bases between. CDR3 length: 14 amino acids. Germline V gives CDR1 MNHEY, CDR2 SMNVEV (reference sequence). The CDR3 coding sequence is TGTGCCAGCAGTTTCCGGGCAGGGTACTACGAGCAGTACTTC. Translation: CASSFRAGYYEQYF.

The CDR3 sequence: CASTLTGDSNQPQHF. CDR3 bases: TGCGCCAGCACGTTGACAGGGGATAGCAATCAGCCCCAGCATTTT. The chain carries TRBV5-1 and TRBJ1-5, with 8 bases fitting TRBD1. Trimming took 6 bases from V and 0 from J; bases not matched to a gene: 5. Germline V gene data show CDR1 as SGHRS and CDR2 as YFSETQ. The CDR3 totals 15 residues.

The J gene is TRBJ1-5, the V gene TRBV2; 9 bases fit TRBD1. The length of the CDR3 is 16 residues. Germline V gene data show CDR1 as SNHLY and CDR2 as FYNNEI. The trim removed 6 bases at V and 2 bases at J, leaving 8 bases unmatched. The CDR3 here is CASRGQGTIGNQPQHF. CDR3 coding DNA: TGTGCCAGCAGGGGACAGGGAACAATCGGCAATCAGCCCCAGCATTTT.

Here the CDR3 reads CASSTSGRYTDTQYF. CDR3 coding DNA: TGTGCCAGTAGCACTAGCGGGAGGTACACAGATACGCAGTATTTT. V gene TRBV19 combines with J gene TRBJ2-3; 12 bases are shared with TRBD2. The V gene's germline CDR1 is LNHDA and CDR2 SQIVND (reference sequence). CDR3 length equals 15 residues. With 6 bases clipped from V and 2 bases from J, the junction kept 3 bases outside the gene matches.

This chain joins TRBV5-1 and TRBJ1-1; possible D gene TRBD1, 5 bases. This CDR3 has 16 amino acids. Trimming stripped 1 base from V and 4 bases from J, with 17 bases between. In germline, CDR1 is SGHRS, CDR2 YFSETQ. CDR3: CASSLHSGTLSTEAFF. The CDR3 DNA sequence: TGCGCCAGCAGCTTGCATTCCGGGACTTTGAGCACTGAAGCTTTCTTT. Drawing the rest from reference TRBV5-1 and TRBJ1-1, the complete variable domain is KAGVTQTPRYLIKTRGQQVTLSCSPISGHRSVSWYQQTPGQGLQFLFEYFSETQRNKGNFPGRFSGRQFSNSRSEMNVSTLELGDSALYLCASSLHSGTLSTEAFFGQGTRLTVV.

V usage is TRBV7-9 and J usage is TRBJ2-4; the D gene is possibly TRBD1 (6 bases). The CDR3 runs 16 residues. Germline V gene lookup returns CDR1 SEHNR and CDR2 FQNEAQ (reference sequence). Trimming left V 5 bases short and J 4 bases short, with 18 bases between. DNA for the CDR3: TGTGCCAGCAGCCGGACAGATTGGGAAGATAAAAACATTCAGTACTTC. Its translation: CASSRTDWEDKNIQYF.

This chain connects TRBV19 to TRBJ2-7; 7 bases map to TRBD1. Germline lookup yields CDR1 LNHDA and CDR2 SQIVND (reference sequence). The V and J ends lost 0 bases and 7 bases, in that order; junction bases with no gene match: 9. The CDR3 consists of 15 residues. Here the CDR3 reads CASSIDDRVRREQYF. For the CDR3, the DNA is TGTGCCAGTAGTATAGACGACAGGGTAAGAAGAGAGCAGTACTTC.

The J gene is TRBJ2-7, the V gene TRBV30; no reliable D call. Germline values: CDR1 GTSNPN, CDR2 SVGIG (reference sequence). Trimming cost V 1 base and J 3 bases, with 7 bases left between them. The CDR3 extends over 12 amino acids. This CDR3 reads CAWSGLRYEQYF. The CDR3 nucleotides are TGTGCCTGGAGTGGACTGCGCTACGAGCAGTACTTC.

The table lists this clone with a few counts. The chain carries TRBV14 and TRBJ2-7, with a weak D call TRBD2 (5 bases). Trimming took 4 bases from V and 3 from J, leaving 10 bases between them. This CDR3 contains 13 residues. In germline, CDR1 is SGHDN, CDR2 FVKESK. The CDR3 here is CASSPGSHYEQYF. The CDR3 coding sequence is TGTGCCAGCAGCCCGGGGTCTCACTACGAGCAGTACTTC.

The genes are TRBV7-2 and TRBJ2-5, with D maybe TRBD1 (5 bases). Germline values: CDR1 SGHTA, CDR2 FQGNSA. The CDR3 length is 13 residues. V gave up 2 bases and J gave up 5 bases, with 9 bases separating them. The CDR3 loop is CASSLNRQETQYF. In DNA, the CDR3 is TGTGCCAGCAGCTTAAATAGACAGGAGACCCAGTACTTC.

V is TRBV5-6 and J is TRBJ1-2, with TRBD1 as a possible D gene (6 bases). This CDR3 has 15 residues. Between the trimmed V and J ends, which lost 5 bases and 3 bases, there was a span of 17 bases. CDR1 SGHDT and CDR2 YYEEEE come from the germline V gene. CDR3 DNA sequence: TGTGCCAGCAGAGAACAGGGAGTGAAGGACTATGGCTACACCTTC. It yields the protein CASREQGVKDYGYTF.

V is TRBV27 and J is TRBJ1-6; D ambiguous. The CDR3 contains 14 residues. V gave up 8 bases and J gave up 7 bases, with 15 bases separating them. CDR1 is MNHEY and CDR2 is SMNVEV in the germline V gene (reference sequence). CDR3 nucleotides: TGTGCCAGCCGGGAGGACGACTTGAATTCACCCCTCCACTTT. As protein: CASREDDLNSPLHF.

The gene calls are TRBV5-1 and TRBJ1-4; the D gene is possibly TRBD1 (5 bases). V lost 4 bases, J lost 2 bases, and 18 bases lay in between. Looked up from germline, CDR1 is SGHRS and CDR2 is YFSETQ. The CDR3 loop spans 17 amino acids. This CDR3 reads CASSRIPGGSTNEKLFF. CDR3 DNA sequence: TGCGCCAGCAGCCGGATTCCGGGGGGTTCGACTAATGAAAAACTGTTTTTT.

At least ten counts were recorded for this clone. CDR3 nucleotide sequence: TGTGCCAGTACACCAGGACTAGCGGGAGGGCCCCGAGAGACCCAGTACTTC. It is translated as CASTPGLAGGPRETQYF. The chain links TRBV19 to TRBJ2-5; 15 bases fit TRBD2. V dropped 7 bases and J dropped 4; count of bases not matched to a gene: 10. This CDR3 spans 17 amino acids. Germline V lookup: CDR1 LNHDA, CDR2 SQIVND (reference sequence).

This clone has just one count. V and J are TRBV5-4 and TRBJ2-7, with 7 positions matching TRBD2. Trimming took 5 bases from V and 0 from J; bases not matched to a gene: 8. In germline, CDR1 is SGHNT, CDR2 YYREEE (reference sequence). There are 15 residues in the CDR3. CDR3 protein: CASRAGWDSSYEQYF. DNA for the CDR3: TGTGCCAGCAGAGCGGGGTGGGATAGCTCCTACGAGCAGTACTTC.

V usage is TRBV5-1 and J usage is TRBJ2-5, with TRBD1 identical over 7 bases. The germline CDR1 and CDR2 sequences are SGHRS and YFSETQ. V shed 4 bases, J shed 3 bases, and the junction held 3 bases outside the gene matches. The CDR3 length is 13 residues. The CDR3 sequence: CASSIDREETQYF. The DNA of the CDR3 is TGCGCCAGCAGCATTGACAGGGAAGAGACCCAGTACTTC.

The V and J genes are TRBV7-9 and TRBJ1-3, with D unclear. Trimming took 7 bases from V and 0 from J, leaving 10 bases between them. The V gene's germline CDR1 is SEHNR and CDR2 FQNEAQ (reference sequence). The CDR3 extends over 14 amino acids. DNA for the CDR3: TGTGCCAGCACCGGGGTTGGCTCTGGAAACACCATATATTTT. This encodes CASTGVGSGNTIYF.

This chain connects TRBV7-8 to TRBJ2-2, with TRBD2 identical over 10 bases. Germline CDR1 and CDR2: SGHVS and FQNEAQ. The CDR3 has 18 amino acids. Unmatched junction bases numbered 13, after V lost 4 bases and J lost 5 bases. The CDR3 coding sequence is TGTGCCAGCAGCTCCTACCTAGCGGGAGAGTTGGGAACCGGGGAGCTGTTTTTT. Translating it yields CASSSYLAGELGTGELFF.

This sequence joins TRBV9 and TRBJ1-3; TRBD1 aligns across 7 bases. CDR1 and CDR2 (germline): SGDLS, YYNGEE. The CDR3 covers 16 residues. V gave up 4 bases and J gave up 4 bases; unmatched junction bases: 11. The CDR3 reads CASSLRPQGGGNTIYF. The CDR3 bases are TGTGCCAGCAGCCTGCGCCCCCAGGGGGGAGGAAACACCATATATTTT. Looking up the rest from reference TRBV9 and TRBJ1-3 gives the full variable domain: DSGVTQTPKHLITATGQRVTLRCSPRSGDLSVYWYQQSLDQGLQFLIQYYNGEERAKGNILERFSAQQFPDLHSELNLSSLELGDSALYFCASSLRPQGGGNTIYFGEGSWLTVV.

The V and J genes are TRBV28 and TRBJ1-4; D is unresolved. Germline V gives CDR1 MDHEN, CDR2 SYDVKM. The CDR3 totals 14 residues. V was pared by 7 bases and J by 2 bases, with 11 bases between. The CDR3 DNA is TGTGCCAGCACCCGTACCGGGACTAATGAAAAACTGTTTTTT. This codes for CASTRTGTNEKLFF.

The chain is built from TRBV19 and TRBJ1-2, with 8 bases identical to TRBD1. Germline V gene data show CDR1 as LNHDA and CDR2 as SQIVND (reference sequence). The CDR3 runs 15 residues. J was trimmed by 4 bases and V by 3 bases; bases with no gene match: 7. This CDR3 is CASSMQGASIYGYTF. CDR3 DNA: TGTGCCAGTAGTATGCAGGGGGCGAGCATCTATGGCTACACCTTC.

The chain has TRBV10-1 and TRBJ2-7, with D perhaps TRBD2 (5 bases). V gave up 6 bases and J gave up 0 bases, with 18 bases separating them. Germline V gene sequence: CDR1 WNHNN, CDR2 SYGVQD (reference sequence). The CDR3 is 16 amino acids. The CDR3 reads CASRGTRLKSSYEQYF. DNA of the CDR3: TGCGCCAGCAGAGGAACTAGACTAAAGAGCTCCTACGAGCAGTACTTC.

This clone is a singleton in its sample. The rearrangement links TRBV7-3 to TRBJ2-6; possible D gene TRBD2, 6 bases. This CDR3 is 16 amino acids long. V gave up 5 bases and J gave up 5 bases, with 16 bases separating them. Germline CDR1 reads SGHTA; CDR2 reads FQGTGA. This CDR3 reads CASSTSGRGRANVLTF. In DNA, the CDR3 is TGTGCCAGCAGCACCAGCGGCCGGGGGAGGGCCAACGTCCTGACTTTC.